This T cell receptor beta chain was profiled in a study of blood T cells in healthy people across ages. Points from the study as a whole: Comparison with aged donors showed that long-lived donors had more naive CD4+ cells and higher diversity.

The use of a sample-barcoded 5' primer and a J-beta primer mix characterized a second PCR of about 6 to 12 cycles. A template-switch adaptor that had 12 random nucleotides put a tag on each cDNA molecule. A minimum of 2.5 million CDR3-containing paired-end reads was obtained for each sample. TCRdb re-called the 5' RACE reads with MiXCR, one entry per CDR3 protein. The sample holds around 800,000 distinct CDR3 sequences, 35% to 50% seen once. Worth noting for this clonotype: What it binds is not known. At one end the junction does not follow the germline gene, possibly because of a read error.

The V gene's germline CDR1 is MDHEN and CDR2 SYDVKM. This CDR3 spans 15 amino acids. The receptor was derived from a man aged 80 or over in good health. The sequenced material came from blood. The chain combines TRBV28 with TRBJ2-5; TRBD1 matches at 7 bases. CDR3 sequence: CVSSLRGPFQETQYF. The CDR3 DNA reads as TGTGTCAGCAGCCTAAGGGGGCCCTTCCAAGAGACCCAGTACTTC. Full variable domain (remainder filled in from reference TRBV28 and TRBJ2-5): DVKVTQSSRYLVKRTGEKVFLECVQDMDHENMFWYRQDPGLGLRLIYFSYDVKMKEKGDIPEGYSVSREKKERFSLILESASTNQTSMYLCVSSLRGPFQETQYFGPGTRLLVL.